Below are 11 T cell receptor beta chains sequenced from a single sample in a study of blood T cell repertoires in COVID-19. Using immunoSEQ multiplex PCR, the repertoire was profiled, and TCRdb retains in-frame clones only, with some absent. In the table there are about 170,000 clones, roughly 82% of which are singletons. Sequencing input: peripheral blood. The origin of the receptors is a woman in her 70s with acute or convalescent COVID-19.

This clone was detected a few times. J is TRBJ2-7 and V is TRBV9; possibly TRBD2 for D (6 bases). This CDR3 is built from 13 residues. V lost 4 bases to trimming and J lost 0 bases, with 8 bases between them. Germline values: CDR1 SGDLS, CDR2 YYNGEE. CDR3 residues: CASSMGLSYEQYF. DNA of the CDR3: TGTGCCAGCAGCATGGGACTCTCCTACGAGCAGTACTTC. Using reference TRBV9 and TRBJ2-7 for the parts outside the CDR3, the full variable domain is DSGVTQTPKHLITATGQRVTLRCSPRSGDLSVYWYQQSLDQGLQFLIQYYNGEERAKGNILERFSAQQFPDLHSELNLSSLELGDSALYFCASSMGLSYEQYFGPGTRLTVT.

This clone was seen only a few times. This chain connects TRBV18 to TRBJ1-5, with 9 bases identical to TRBD1. V gave up 6 bases and J gave up 4 bases; unmatched junction bases: 7. The CDR3 loop spans 15 amino acids. Germline V CDR1 and CDR2: KGHSH, LQKENI. The CDR3 is CASSAGQGLNQPQHF. In DNA form, the CDR3 reads TGTGCCAGCTCGGCAGGACAGGGGTTAAATCAGCCCCAGCATTTT.

This chain links TRBV18 with TRBJ1-3, with D perhaps matching TRBD1 (6 bases). Per the germline V gene, CDR1 is KGHSH and CDR2 is LQKENI. The CDR3 runs 15 residues. Trimming left V 5 bases short and J 2 bases short, with 13 bases between. The CDR3 DNA is TGTGCCAGCTCAGCAAATCCAGGGGCTGGAAACACCATATATTTT. Residues: CASSANPGAGNTIYF.

The chain employs TRBV6-5 and TRBJ1-6; D gene ambiguous. The CDR3 runs 14 residues. Trimming stripped 4 bases from V and 11 bases from J, with 15 bases between. The germline CDR1 and CDR2 sequences are MNHEY and SVGAGI. The DNA of the CDR3 is TGTGCCAGCAGTTTTGACTTTCTCCGAACACCCCTCCACTTT. This gives the protein CASSFDFLRTPLHF.

The CDR3 loop reads CASSQYQGAVNTIYF. As DNA, the CDR3 is TGCGCCAGCAGCCAGTATCAGGGGGCTGTAAACACCATATATTTT. The chain combines TRBV4-3 with TRBJ1-3; 8 nucleotides match TRBD1. Trimming cost V 3 bases and J 6 bases; bases outside gene matches: 7. Germline CDR1 and CDR2: LGHNA and YSLEER. The length of the CDR3 is 15 residues.

The V gene is TRBV5-6, the J gene TRBJ1-6, with D possibly matching TRBD1 (5 bases). From germline, CDR1 is SGHDT and CDR2 YYEEEE. The CDR3 is 15 residues long. V was trimmed by 0 bases and J by 7 bases, leaving 11 bases between them. Here the CDR3 DNA reads TGTGCCAGCAGCTTGGATGGTACAGGAAATTCACCCCTCCACTTT. Amino acids: CASSLDGTGNSPLHF.

This chain uses TRBV6-4 with TRBJ2-1; 8 bases map to TRBD2. Germline assignment: CDR1 MRHNA and CDR2 SNTAGT. J gave up 5 bases and V 6 bases, and 9 bases lay outside the gene matches. The CDR3 contains 15 residues. DNA for the CDR3: TGTGCCAGCAGCCGGGGGGGCGACAAAAACAATGAGCAGTTCTTC. Residues: CASSRGGDKNNEQFF.

This chain uses TRBV4-1 with TRBJ2-1; D is possibly TRBD2 (6 bases). The length of the CDR3 is 17 residues. Germline V gene data show CDR1 as MGHRA and CDR2 as YSYEKL. With 4 bases removed from V and 0 bases from J, the gap between germline ends came to 16 bases. DNA for the CDR3: TGCGCCAGCAGCCCAATTCCGGGACTCCGCTCCTACAATGAGCAGTTCTTC. Protein product: CASSPIPGLRSYNEQFF.

This chain connects TRBV19 to TRBJ1-3; tentatively, D is TRBD1 (5 bases). Germline-derived CDR1 and CDR2 are LNHDA and SQIVND (reference sequence). V was trimmed by 3 bases and J by 4 bases, leaving 7 bases between them. CDR3 length: 13 amino acids. CDR3 DNA: TGTGCCAGTAGTATCACAGGCGGAAACACCATATATTTT. Its translation is CASSITGGNTIYF.

The genes are TRBV28 and TRBJ2-1; 7 nucleotides line up with TRBD2. There are 16 residues in the CDR3. CDR1 and CDR2 from the germline V gene are MDHEN and SYDVKM. V shed 6 bases and J 0 bases; nucleotides not matched to a gene: 8. CDR3: CASSPAGRGSYNEQFF. In DNA form, the CDR3 reads TGTGCCAGCAGCCCGGCGGGGAGGGGCTCCTACAATGAGCAGTTCTTC.

This clone was found once. The CDR3 bases are TGTGCCAGTAGTAGCACTAGTGCGGATACGCAGTATTTT. Protein sequence: CASSSTSADTQYF. V and J are TRBV19 and TRBJ2-3; tentative D call: TRBD2 (5 bases). Germline CDR1 and CDR2: LNHDA and SQIVND (reference sequence). Trimming left V 4 bases short and J 6 bases short, with 11 bases between. The CDR3 contains 13 residues.